The 28 T cell receptor beta chains presented below share a single source sample, sequenced in a study of cytomegalovirus exposure and HLA in healthy donors. Primers included in the PCR were 60 Vbeta and 13 Jbeta primers. Assay used: immunoSEQ multiplex PCR; TCRdb lists only in-frame clones, some missing. The sample includes some 130,000 clones, 70% of them seen just once. The sample comprised PBMCs. These receptor sequences come from a woman aged 60-70 years in good health and CMV-seropositive.

Remarks on this clone: Other DNA sequences in this sample translate to the same CDR3. The chain uses TRBV11-3 and TRBJ2-1, with 7 positions matching TRBD1. The CDR3 is 15 residues long. Germline values: CDR1 SGHNT, CDR2 YENEEA. V gave up 1 base and J gave up 0 bases; unmatched junction bases: 0. The CDR3 DNA is TGTGCCAGCAGCTTAGCAGGGGGCTCCTACAATGAGCAGTTCTTC. The encoded protein is CASSLAGGSYNEQFF.

CDR3 bases: TGTGCCAGCAACGATGTGCGGGGGGGACTGGGGCAAAAACTGTTTTTT. It specifies CASNDVRGGLGQKLFF. The V and J genes are TRBV28 and TRBJ1-4; tentatively, D is TRBD1 (5 bases). The germline CDR1 and CDR2 sequences are MDHEN and SYDVKM. Trimming removed 7 bases from V and 9 bases from J, with 24 bases in between. CDR3 size: 16 residues.

The chain employs TRBV6-1 and TRBJ1-5; 7 bases agree with TRBD1. After removal of 3 bases from V and 3 bases from J, the junction contained 5 bases not matched to a gene. The germline V gene encodes CDR1 MNHNS and CDR2 SASEGT. This CDR3 is 15 amino acids long. The CDR3 sequence is CASSEMTGLNQPQHF. The CDR3 nucleotides read TGTGCCAGCAGTGAGATGACAGGGCTCAATCAGCCCCAGCATTTT.

The V call is TRBV2, the J call TRBJ1-5; a possible D gene is TRBD1 (6 bases). Trimming shortened V by 5 bases and J by 1 base, and 9 bases separated the two germline ends. CDR3 length: 14 residues. Per germline, CDR1 SNHLY and CDR2 FYNNEI. CDR3 nucleotides: TGTGCCAGCAGTTGGGACACCAGCAATCAGCCCCAGCATTTT. It yields the protein CASSWDTSNQPQHF. The complete variable domain, with remaining parts taken from reference TRBV2 and TRBJ1-5, reads EPEVTQTPSHQVTQMGQEVILRCVPISNHLYFYWYRQILGQKVEFLVSFYNNEISEKSEIFDDQFSVERPDGSNFTLKIRSTKLEDSAMYFCASSWDTSNQPQHFGDGTRLSIL.

CDR3: CASSTTTRTGGGNTIYF. The CDR3 nucleotides are TGTGCCAGCAGCACCACAACCCGGACAGGGGGAGGAAACACCATATATTTT. The chain links TRBV9 to TRBJ1-3; 10 bases are a match to TRBD1. Germline V gene lookup returns CDR1 SGDLS and CDR2 YYNGEE. The CDR3 is 17 amino acids. The V and J ends lost 4 bases and 4 bases, in that order; junction bases with no gene match: 11.

J is TRBJ1-1 and V is TRBV10-3, with D possibly matching TRBD1 (5 bases). CDR3 length: 15 amino acids. From germline, CDR1 is ENHRY and CDR2 SYGVKD. Trimming stripped 5 bases from V and 1 base from J, with 14 bases between. The CDR3 loop reads CAISYGGEENTEAFF. CDR3 coding DNA: TGTGCCATCAGTTACGGAGGGGAGGAGAACACTGAAGCTTTCTTT.

The chain combines TRBV6-1 with TRBJ1-2; 8 bases are a match to TRBD1. V dropped 5 bases and J dropped 8; count of bases not matched to a gene: 7. The germline gives CDR1 MNHNS, CDR2 SASEGT. The CDR3 is 13 amino acids. CDR3 sequence: CASSLSGGGGYTF. The CDR3 bases are TGTGCCAGCAGTCTTTCAGGGGGCGGGGGCTACACCTTC.

The V call is TRBV29-1, the J call TRBJ2-7; 8 nucleotides match TRBD1. V lost 2 bases to trimming and J lost 2 bases; unmatched junction nucleotides: 11. The germline V gene has CDR1 SQVTM and CDR2 ANQGSEA. CDR3 length: 16 residues. The CDR3: CSVETMGTGPTYEQYF. DNA of the CDR3: TGCAGCGTTGAAACCATGGGGACAGGTCCAACCTACGAGCAGTACTTC.

The V gene is TRBV4-2, the J gene TRBJ2-7; TRBD2 aligns across 7 bases. CDR3 length equals 16 residues. The germline V gene has CDR1 LGHNA and CDR2 YNFKEQ. Germline trimming cut 0 bases from V and 0 bases from J; bases unmatched to any gene: 5. The DNA for the CDR3 is TGTGCCAGCAGCCAAGATGGTGCTAGCGGCTCCTACGAGCAGTACTTC. It yields the protein CASSQDGASGSYEQYF.

This sequence joins TRBV6-1 and TRBJ1-2, with D possibly TRBD1 on 5 matching bases. The V end lost 2 bases, the J end lost 8 bases, and 18 bases lay between the germline ends. The CDR3 has 15 amino acids. Germline assignment: CDR1 MNHNS and CDR2 SASEGT. CDR3 nucleotides: TGTGCCAGCAGTGAATTGGGGGGTCCCGCTGCCGGCTACACCTTC. This sequence encodes CASSELGGPAAGYTF.

The chain is built from TRBV27 and TRBJ2-5, with D possibly TRBD2 on 6 matching bases. The CDR3 consists of 14 residues. The germline CDR1 and CDR2 sequences are MNHEY and SMNVEV (reference sequence). V lost 6 bases and J lost 3, with 14 bases in between. CDR3 sequence (DNA): TGTGCCAGCAGCCCCTGGGGAGGCAAAGAGACCCAGTACTTC. As protein: CASSPWGGKETQYF.

The V and J genes are TRBV5-8 and TRBJ2-5; D perhaps matches TRBD2 (5 bases). V was shortened by 2 bases and J by 6 bases, with 11 bases between the two germline ends. This CDR3 contains 13 residues. Per the germline V gene, CDR1 is SGHTS and CDR2 is YDEGEE. The CDR3 DNA follows: TGTGCCAGCAGCTTTCCTCCCGGGAAGACCCAGTACTTC. It yields the protein CASSFPPGKTQYF.

A single count supports this clone. The chain has TRBV19 and TRBJ2-1, with 10 bases aligning to TRBD2. The CDR3 has 17 residues. Unmatched junction bases numbered 14, after V lost 5 bases and J lost 7 bases. Germline loops: CDR1 LNHDA, CDR2 SQIVND (reference sequence). In DNA, the CDR3 is TGTGCCAGTAGTGCGAACTGGGCTAGCGGGAGTAGGAATGAGCAGTTCTTC. Amino acid sequence: CASSANWASGSRNEQFF.

This clone was seen only a few times. The chain couples TRBV7-2 to TRBJ2-1; 13 bases are shared with TRBD2. From germline, CDR1 is SGHTA and CDR2 FQGNSA. The CDR3 has 15 residues. Trimming cost V 3 bases and J 7 bases; bases outside gene matches: 3. The CDR3 region has the DNA TGTGCCAGCAGCTTTCCGGGACTAGCGGGGAATGAGCAGTTCTTC. It encodes CASSFPGLAGNEQFF.

The chain is built from TRBV12-5 and TRBJ2-1, with 7 bases aligning to TRBD2. The CDR3 sequence is 15 residues long. The germline V gene has CDR1 LGHNT and CDR2 FRNRAP. V lost 0 bases and J lost 6; bases outside the gene matches: 5. CDR3 loop: CASGLVVGRANEQFF. The CDR3 region has the DNA TGTGCTAGTGGTTTGGTAGTAGGGAGGGCCAATGAGCAGTTCTTC.

CDR3 coding DNA: TGTGCCTGGAGTAGGAGCGGGGGGACTGAAGCTTTCTTT. This sequence encodes CAWSRSGGTEAFF. The rearrangement uses TRBV30 and TRBJ1-1, with D possibly being TRBD1 (5 bases). This CDR3 spans 13 amino acids. The germline V gene has CDR1 GTSNPN and CDR2 SVGIG (reference sequence). V was shortened by 2 bases and J by 5 bases, with 12 bases between the two germline ends.

This clone showed up just a few times. This rearrangement joins TRBV7-7 to TRBJ1-2; the D gene is possibly TRBD1 (5 bases). The CDR3 totals 15 residues. Germline V lookup: CDR1 SSHAT, CDR2 FNYEAQ (reference sequence). Deletions cut 5 bases from V and 8 bases from J, with 21 bases between. The CDR3 loop is CASSPSLGGAGGYTF. CDR3 nucleotide sequence: TGTGCCAGCAGCCCGTCGCTAGGAGGGGCGGGCGGCTACACCTTC.

J is TRBJ1-2 and V is TRBV5-1; 8 nucleotides line up with TRBD1. The V segment lost 4 bases and the J segment 4 bases; nucleotides outside the gene matches: 6. The CDR3 loop spans 14 amino acids. Looked up from germline, CDR1 is SGHRS and CDR2 is YFSETQ. CDR3 residues: CASSPRDRLYGYTF. The CDR3 DNA sequence: TGCGCCAGCAGCCCCCGGGACAGGCTCTATGGCTACACCTTC.

The chain links TRBV29-1 to TRBJ1-4, with TRBD1 as a possible D gene (6 bases). V lost 5 bases to trimming and J lost 10 bases, with 23 bases between them. The germline V gene has CDR1 SQVTM and CDR2 ANQGSEA. This CDR3 spans 15 amino acids. The chain's CDR3 is CSVRTGSYDGGKLFF. The CDR3 DNA reads TGCAGCGTTCGCACAGGGTCGTACGATGGAGGAAAACTGTTTTTT.

This rearrangement joins TRBV6-5 to TRBJ1-2; possible D gene TRBD1, 5 bases. Germline CDR1 reads MNHEY; CDR2 reads SVGAGI. Trimming cost V 5 bases and J 4 bases, with 14 bases left between them. The CDR3 sequence is 14 residues long. The CDR3 reads CASSLGGSSYGYTF. CDR3 coding DNA: TGTGCCAGCAGTCTCGGGGGTAGTAGCTATGGCTACACCTTC.

This chain uses TRBV6-1 with TRBJ2-3; the D is unclear. The length of the CDR3 is 16 residues. Germline CDR1 and CDR2: MNHNS and SASEGT. V was shortened by 2 bases and J by 1 base, with 13 bases between the two germline ends. Here the CDR3 DNA reads TGTGCCAGCAGTGAAACCCCCAGCGTATGCACAGATACGCAGTATTTT. This sequence encodes CASSETPSVCTDTQYF.

Worth noting for this clone: The DNA is omitted, as the CDR3 cannot be located on it reliably, and the CDR3 follows TCRdb's listing. This chain joins TRBV21-1 and TRBJ1-5; the listed D gene, TRBD1, was not tested against the DNA. TRBV21-1 is reported as a pseudogene. A total of 18 residues make up the CDR3, ends included. The chain's CDR3 is CASTTGGVGVGSNQPQHF.

In this sample, this clone turned up a few times. The chain links TRBV27 to TRBJ1-2; D possibly corresponds to TRBD1 (5 bases). The germline CDR1 and CDR2 sequences are MNHEY and SMNVEV (reference sequence). Trimming took off 5 bases at V and 4 bases at J, with 11 bases between the two ends. The CDR3 has 13 amino acids. CDR3 residues: CASSPDSPYGYTF. In DNA, the CDR3 is TGTGCCAGCAGTCCCGACAGCCCCTATGGCTACACCTTC.

This clone was counted between two and nine times. V is TRBV30 and J is TRBJ2-7; 16 bases are shared with TRBD2. The CDR3 loop spans 15 amino acids. V trimming: 2 bases; J trimming: 5 bases; junction bases outside the gene matches: 3. CDR1 and CDR2 (germline): GTSNPN, SVGIG (reference sequence). CDR3 in amino acids: CAWSKGLAGGNEQYF. The DNA of the CDR3 is TGTGCCTGGAGTAAGGGACTAGCGGGAGGGAACGAGCAGTACTTC.

This chain joins TRBV7-2 and TRBJ1-4; possibly TRBD1 for D (6 bases). Germline V gene sequence: CDR1 SGHTA, CDR2 FQGNSA. V dropped 1 base and J dropped 3 bases, with 6 bases sitting between them. The CDR3 has 14 residues. CDR3 residues: CASSLDRANEKLFF. The CDR3 DNA is TGTGCCAGCAGCTTAGACAGGGCTAATGAAAAACTGTTTTTT.

This clone was detected only a few times. The rearrangement joins TRBV19 to TRBJ1-1, with TRBD1 matching 7 bases. The germline CDR1 and CDR2 sequences are LNHDA and SQIVND (reference sequence). V lost 0 bases, J lost 6 bases, and 10 bases stayed unmatched. The CDR3 length is 16 residues. The DNA for the CDR3 is TGTGCCAGTAGTATAGATCTATGGGCAGGGGGGTCTGAAGCTTTCTTT. This gives the protein CASSIDLWAGGSEAFF.

This clone has only a few counts. The gene calls are TRBV6-6 and TRBJ2-7; TRBD2 matches at 11 bases. After removal of 4 bases from V and 6 bases from J, the junction contained 8 bases not matched to a gene. Germline V gene lookup returns CDR1 MNHNY and CDR2 SVGAGI (reference sequence). The CDR3 is 15 amino acids. CDR3 in amino acids: CASSSALAGVGEQYF. Written as DNA, the CDR3 is TGTGCCAGCAGTTCCGCACTAGCGGGAGTAGGCGAGCAGTACTTC.

This clone was seen a few times. The genes are TRBV6-5 and TRBJ1-1, with TRBD1 identical over 8 bases. J gave up 4 bases and V 5 bases, and 3 bases lay outside the gene matches. Germline V lookup: CDR1 MNHEY, CDR2 SVGAGI. This CDR3 is 13 amino acids long. CDR3 DNA: TGTGCCAGCAGTGCCGGACAGGGCACTGAAGCTTTCTTT. It is translated as CASSAGQGTEAFF.